Listed below are T cell receptor beta chains from one sample, sequenced in a study of CD8+ T cells in alopecia areata. TCRdb's table, derived via immunoSEQ multiplex PCR, lists solely in-frame clones and lacks some. The sample shows about 74,000 clones, roughly 30% of them seen only once. The source material was CD8+ T cells sorted from blood, sampled at week 4, from a patient treated with tofacitinib. All receptors come from a human donor with alopecia areata. Each CDR3 is given with its conserved first and last residue. D genes are given only for firm matches. Clone size is shown for a subset of rows, as once, few, many or a class of expanded clone.

v_gene: TRBV29-1
j_gene: TRBJ2-4
abundance: .
d_gene: TRBD1
len: 19
CDR3aa: CSVEDPGTGTLLAKNIQYF
CDR3nt: TGCAGCGTTGAAGATCCCGGGACAGGAACCCTCTTAGCCAAAAACATTCAGTACTTC

v_gene: TRBV25-1
j_gene: TRBJ1-1
abundance: .
d_gene: .
len: 12
CDR3aa: CASSEYQGEAFF
CDR3nt: TGTGCCAGCAGTGAATATCAAGGCGAAGCTTTCTTT

v_gene: TRBV29-1
j_gene: TRBJ2-5
abundance: .
d_gene: TRBD2
len: 15
CDR3aa: CSVEGLAGDRETQYF
CDR3nt: TGCAGCGTTGAGGGACTAGCGGGAGATAGAGAGACCCAGTACTTC

v_gene: TRBV29-1
j_gene: TRBJ2-7
abundance: few
d_gene: .
len: 14
CDR3aa: CSVTLGGSSYEQYF
CDR3nt: TGCAGCGTGACCCTCGGAGGGAGCTCCTACGAGCAGTACTTC

v_gene: TRBV5-1
j_gene: TRBJ2-7
abundance: .
d_gene: .
len: 15
CDR3aa: CASSLVGLARVEQYF
CDR3nt: TGCGCCAGCAGCTTGGTTGGCCTAGCGAGGGTCGAGCAGTACTTC

v_gene: TRBV5-4
j_gene: TRBJ2-4
abundance: .
d_gene: TRBD2
len: 19
CDR3aa: CASSPTGTSGRANQNIQYF
CDR3nt: TGTGCCAGCAGCCCTACTGGGACTAGCGGGAGGGCCAATCAAAACATTCAGTACTTC

v_gene: TRBV5-1
j_gene: TRBJ2-5
abundance: few
d_gene: .
len: 14
CDR3aa: CASSLRGEAQTQYF
CDR3nt: TGCGCCAGCAGCTTGAGAGGGGAGGCACAGACCCAGTACTTC

v_gene: TRBV29-1
j_gene: TRBJ2-3
abundance: .
d_gene: .
len: 10
CDR3aa: CSVEADTQYF
CDR3nt: TGCAGCGTTGAGGCTGACACGCAGTATTTT

v_gene: TRBV14
j_gene: TRBJ2-1
abundance: .
d_gene: TRBD1
len: 16
CDR3aa: CASSPRGTGNDNEQFF
CDR3nt: TGTGCCAGCAGCCCTAGGGGGACAGGGAACGACAATGAGCAGTTCTTC

v_gene: TRBV5-1
j_gene: TRBJ2-5
abundance: .
d_gene: .
len: 14
CDR3aa: CASSLSGSLETQYF
CDR3nt: TGCGCCAGCAGCTTATCGGGTTCTTTAGAGACCCAGTACTTC

v_gene: TRBV9
j_gene: TRBJ2-7
abundance: few
d_gene: TRBD1
len: 16
CDR3aa: CASSVGMWDRVYEQYF
CDR3nt: TGTGCCAGCAGCGTAGGAATGTGGGACAGGGTCTACGAGCAGTACTTC

v_gene: TRBV30
j_gene: TRBJ2-5
abundance: .
d_gene: TRBD1
len: 11
CDR3aa: CARQGGETQYF
CDR3nt: TGTGCCAGACAGGGGGGAGAGACCCAGTACTTC

v_gene: TRBV5-4
j_gene: TRBJ1-4
abundance: few
d_gene: .
len: 14
CDR3aa: CASSIRTDNEKLFF
CDR3nt: TGTGCCAGCAGCATCCGGACGGACAATGAAAAACTGTTTTTT

v_gene: TRBV15
j_gene: TRBJ2-3
abundance: .
d_gene: TRBD2
len: 14
CDR3aa: CATSLAGFTDTQYF
CDR3nt: TGTGCCACCAGCCTAGCGGGATTCACAGATACGCAGTATTTT

v_gene: TRBV9
j_gene: TRBJ2-2
abundance: .
d_gene: .
len: 12
CDR3aa: CASSPGAGELFF
CDR3nt: TGTGCCAGCAGCCCGGGGGCCGGGGAGCTGTTTTTT

v_gene: TRBV5-4
j_gene: TRBJ1-5
abundance: .
d_gene: .
len: 14
CDR3aa: CASRRKNSNQPQHF
CDR3nt: TGTGCCAGCAGGCGGAAAAATAGCAATCAGCCCCAGCATTTT

v_gene: TRBV7-9
j_gene: TRBJ1-2
abundance: .
d_gene: .
len: 14
CDR3aa: CASSARGGAAGYTF
CDR3nt: TGTGCCAGCAGCGCCAGAGGGGGGGCTGCTGGCTACACCTTC

v_gene: TRBV9
j_gene: TRBJ2-2
abundance: few
d_gene: .
len: 12
CDR3aa: CASSLNTGELFF
CDR3nt: TGTGCCAGCAGCCTTAACACCGGGGAGCTGTTTTTT

v_gene: TRBV5-1
j_gene: TRBJ2-5
abundance: .
d_gene: .
len: 13
CDR3aa: CASSLLVGETQYF
CDR3nt: TGCGCCAGCAGCTTGTTAGTAGGGGAGACCCAGTACTTC

v_gene: TRBV6-6
j_gene: TRBJ2-1
abundance: few
d_gene: TRBD2
len: 15
CDR3aa: CASSYFREGYNEQFF
CDR3nt: TGTGCCAGCAGTTACTTTCGGGAGGGCTACAATGAGCAGTTCTTC

v_gene: TRBV10-3
j_gene: TRBJ2-7
abundance: few
d_gene: .
len: 14
CDR3aa: CAISEPGKGYEQYF
CDR3nt: TGTGCCATCAGTGAGCCCGGGAAGGGCTACGAGCAGTACTTC

v_gene: TRBV27
j_gene: TRBJ2-7
abundance: .
d_gene: .
len: 16
CDR3aa: CASSPQGRRSSYEQYF
CDR3nt: TGTGCCAGCAGTCCCCAAGGGAGACGGAGCTCCTACGAGCAGTACTTC

v_gene: TRBV4-2
j_gene: TRBJ2-5
abundance: .
d_gene: .
len: 13
CDR3aa: CASSQDSQETQYF
CDR3nt: TGTGCCAGCAGCCAGGACAGCCAAGAGACCCAGTACTTC

v_gene: TRBV4-3
j_gene: TRBJ2-4
abundance: few
d_gene: .
len: 15
CDR3aa: CASSQGLVAKNIQYF
CDR3nt: TGCGCCAGCAGCCAAGGTTTGGTAGCCAAAAACATTCAGTACTTC

v_gene: TRBV19
j_gene: TRBJ2-2
abundance: .
d_gene: .
len: 12
CDR3aa: CASTPRPGELFF
CDR3nt: TGTGCCAGTACCCCCAGGCCCGGGGAGCTGTTTTTT

v_gene: TRBV5-1
j_gene: TRBJ2-1
abundance: .
d_gene: TRBD2
len: 15
CDR3aa: CASSFTGLAPDEQFF
CDR3nt: TGCGCCAGCAGCTTCACGGGACTAGCCCCGGATGAGCAGTTCTTC

v_gene: TRBV7-9
j_gene: TRBJ2-7
abundance: .
d_gene: .
len: 14
CDR3aa: CASSLAGGSYEQYF
CDR3nt: TGTGCCAGCAGCTTAGCAGGGGGCTCCTACGAGCAGTACTTC

v_gene: TRBV27
j_gene: TRBJ2-5
abundance: .
d_gene: TRBD2
len: 13
CDR3aa: CASSWGGEETQYF
CDR3nt: TGTGCCAGCAGTTGGGGGGGAGAAGAGACCCAGTACTTC

v_gene: TRBV5-1
j_gene: TRBJ1-5
abundance: few
d_gene: TRBD1
len: 13
CDR3aa: CASREGQNQPQHF
CDR3nt: TGCGCCAGCAGAGAGGGACAGAATCAGCCCCAGCATTTT

v_gene: TRBV5-6
j_gene: TRBJ2-1
abundance: .
d_gene: TRBD2
len: 15
CDR3aa: CASSLLLAGGSEQFF
CDR3nt: TGTGCCAGCAGCTTGTTACTAGCGGGAGGAAGTGAGCAGTTCTTC

v_gene: TRBV6-6
j_gene: TRBJ2-1
abundance: .
d_gene: TRBD2
len: 15
CDR3aa: CASSRLAGMYNEQFF
CDR3nt: TGTGCCAGCAGCCGACTAGCGGGGATGTACAATGAGCAGTTCTTC

v_gene: TRBV29-1
j_gene: TRBJ1-1
abundance: .
d_gene: .
len: 12
CDR3aa: CSAPGYRGEAFF
CDR3nt: TGCAGCGCCCCAGGGTATCGGGGTGAAGCTTTCTTT

v_gene: TRBV5-8
j_gene: TRBJ2-5
abundance: .
d_gene: .
len: 13
CDR3aa: CASSLGSWETQYF
CDR3nt: TGTGCCAGCAGCTTGGGGAGTTGGGAGACCCAGTACTTC

v_gene: TRBV7-2
j_gene: TRBJ2-5
abundance: .
d_gene: TRBD2
len: 17
CDR3aa: CASSLGALAGGEETQYF
CDR3nt: TGTGCCAGCAGCTTAGGCGCCCTAGCGGGAGGTGAGGAGACCCAGTACTTC

v_gene: TRBV15
j_gene: TRBJ1-2
abundance: .
d_gene: .
len: 13
CDR3aa: CATSTRGTYGYTF
CDR3nt: TGTGCCACCAGCACCCGGGGGACCTATGGCTACACCTTC

v_gene: TRBV2
j_gene: TRBJ2-1
abundance: .
d_gene: .
len: 13
CDR3aa: CAGGAGLHNEQFF
CDR3nt: TGTGCCGGCGGAGCGGGCCTACACAATGAGCAGTTCTTC

v_gene: TRBV13
j_gene: TRBJ2-1
abundance: many
d_gene: TRBD2
len: 14
CDR3aa: CASSSSGRGNEQFF
CDR3nt: TGTGCCAGCAGCTCTAGCGGGAGGGGGAATGAGCAGTTCTTC

v_gene: TRBV5-4
j_gene: TRBJ2-5
abundance: .
d_gene: .
len: 15
CDR3aa: CASSSTLTGKETQYF
CDR3nt: TGTGCCAGCAGCTCGACCCTGACCGGTAAAGAGACCCAGTACTTC

v_gene: TRBV29-1
j_gene: TRBJ2-2
abundance: .
d_gene: TRBD1
len: 15
CDR3aa: CSAWLTDRAAGELFF
CDR3nt: TGCAGCGCTTGGTTGACGGACAGGGCTGCCGGGGAGCTGTTTTTT

v_gene: TRBV30
j_gene: TRBJ2-5
abundance: .
d_gene: .
len: 11
CDR3aa: CAWGKTGVRYF
CDR3nt: TGTGCCTGGGGTAAAACGGGGGTCCGGTACTTC

v_gene: TRBV29-1
j_gene: TRBJ1-2
abundance: few
d_gene: TRBD1
len: 13
CDR3aa: CSVPGQGGHGYTF
CDR3nt: TGCAGCGTTCCGGGACAGGGAGGGCATGGCTACACCTTC

v_gene: TRBV4-1
j_gene: TRBJ2-6
abundance: few
d_gene: .
len: 17
CDR3aa: CASSQEGSHSGANVLTF
CDR3nt: TGCGCCAGCAGCCAAGAAGGATCCCACTCTGGGGCCAACGTCCTGACTTTC

v_gene: TRBV25-1
j_gene: TRBJ2-5
abundance: few
d_gene: TRBD1
len: 14
CDR3aa: CASTETGEQETQYF
CDR3nt: TGTGCCAGCACTGAGACAGGGGAACAAGAGACCCAGTACTTC

v_gene: TRBV29-1
j_gene: TRBJ1-1
abundance: .
d_gene: .
len: 13
CDR3aa: CSVGLRTNTEAFF
CDR3nt: TGCAGCGTTGGTTTACGGACGAACACTGAAGCTTTCTTT

v_gene: TRBV29-1
j_gene: TRBJ2-1
abundance: .
d_gene: .
len: 11
CDR3aa: CSAGPGGEQFF
CDR3nt: TGCAGCGCAGGACCTGGGGGTGAGCAGTTCTTC

v_gene: TRBV25-1
j_gene: TRBJ2-5
abundance: few
d_gene: .
len: 14
CDR3aa: CASSERAGTETQYF
CDR3nt: TGTGCCAGCAGTGAAAGGGCAGGGACAGAGACCCAGTACTTC